The next 8 T cell receptor beta chains were all read from a single sample in a study of blood T cell repertoires in COVID-19. Profiling relied on immunoSEQ multiplex PCR, and the TCRdb table lists in-frame clones only, not all of them. This table holds over 200,000 clones, roughly 86% found once. Sequenced sample: peripheral blood. These receptors were taken from a woman in her twenties or thirties with acute or convalescent COVID-19.

The chain has TRBV7-2 and TRBJ1-1, with a tentative D call TRBD1 (5 bases). CDR3 size: 14 residues. The V gene lost 3 bases and the J gene lost 0 bases, with 8 bases spanning the gap. Per the germline V gene, CDR1 is SGHTA and CDR2 is FQGNSA. The CDR3, as DNA: TGTGCCAGCAGCTTCAAACAGGTGAACACTGAAGCTTTCTTT. This codes for CASSFKQVNTEAFF. The variable domain in full, completed from reference TRBV7-2 and TRBJ1-1, reads GAGVSQSPSNKVTEKGKDVELRCDPISGHTALYWYRQSLGQGLEFLIYFQGNSAPDKSGLPSDRFSAERTGGSVSTLTIQRTQQEDSAVYLCASSFKQVNTEAFFGQGTRLTVV.

The chain couples TRBV6-5 to TRBJ2-5, with 8 bases that match TRBD2. The CDR3 runs 14 residues. V shed 5 bases, J shed 2 bases, and the junction held 4 bases outside the gene matches. CDR1 MNHEY and CDR2 SVGAGI come from the germline V gene. In nucleotides, the CDR3 is TGTGCCAGCAGTCCCAGCGGGAGACAAGAGACCCAGTACTTC. Its protein product is CASSPSGRQETQYF.

This chain connects TRBV12-3 or TRBV12-4 to TRBJ1-1; D remains unclear. Deletions cut 8 bases from V and 1 base from J, with 11 bases between. The CDR3 is 13 amino acids. Written as DNA, the CDR3 is TGTGCCAGCGGCCTCCCCTGGAACACTGAAGCTTTCTTT. As protein: CASGLPWNTEAFF.

The chain recombines TRBV27 with TRBJ2-3; D is unclear. This CDR3 region has 13 residues. Trimming removed 3 bases at V and 4 bases at J, with 8 bases between. Germline CDR1 and CDR2: MNHEY and SMNVEV (reference sequence). The CDR3 bases are TGTGCCAGCAGTTTTGTTGGGCCAGATACGCAGTATTTT. This sequence encodes CASSFVGPDTQYF.

This clone was recorded only once. The rearrangement links TRBV4-3 to TRBJ1-3, with a possible D match to TRBD1 (6 bases). Germline CDR1 LGHNA, CDR2 YSLEER. Trimming left V 4 bases short and J 2 bases short, with 18 bases between. CDR3 length: 17 amino acids. The CDR3 DNA reads as TGCGCCAGCAGCCGACTTTACAGGGACCCAACTGGAAACACCATATATTTT. Its translation: CASSRLYRDPTGNTIYF.

The gene calls are TRBV29-1 and TRBJ2-1, with 9 bases that match TRBD1. The germline gives CDR1 SQVTM, CDR2 ANQGSEA. Losses at the gene ends were 6 bases for V and 1 base for J; bases not matched to a gene: 4. The CDR3 runs to 14 residues. DNA of the CDR3: TGCAGCGTAACCGGGACAGGGTCCTACAATGAGCAGTTCTTC. Translated, it gives CSVTGTGSYNEQFF.

The chain has TRBV10-1 and TRBJ2-2; 7 nucleotides agree with TRBD2. This CDR3 comprises 16 residues. J gave up 1 base and V 2 bases, and 4 bases lay outside the gene matches. Germline V CDR1 and CDR2: WNHNN, SYGVQD (reference sequence). DNA of the CDR3: TGCGCCAGCAGTGAGCCCAGCGGGGTGAACACCGGGGAGCTGTTTTTT. Translated: CASSEPSGVNTGELFF.

This chain joins TRBV4-3 and TRBJ1-2; the D gene is possibly TRBD1 (5 bases). Between the trimmed V and J ends, which lost 0 bases and 6 bases, there was a span of 11 bases. The CDR3 totals 14 residues. CDR1 is LGHNA and CDR2 is YSLEER in the germline V gene. CDR3 nucleotide sequence: TGCGCCAGCAGCCAAGAAGGAAGGGGTAATGGCTACACCTTC. Translation: CASSQEGRGNGYTF.